These 18 T cell receptor beta chains came from one sample sequenced in a study of post-analysis software for immune sequencing data. The study's findings and limits: A few TRBV segments occurring more often in patients than controls included TRBV5-6, TRBV5-1 and TRBV20-1.

These receptors have no known antigen. The TCR beta cDNA libraries carried unique molecular identifiers. TCRdb re-analysed the PCR reads in MiXCR, keeping a single row per CDR3 protein. The sample has approximately 260,000 distinct CDR3 sequences; about 38% are singletons. The specimen sequenced was blood. These TCRs come from a girl aged 5 to 17 with multiple sclerosis.

This clonotype was seen at least ten times. The rearrangement joins TRBV18 to TRBJ2-7; perhaps TRBD2 as D (5 bases). The CDR3 length is 13 residues. Trimming cost V 6 bases and J 6 bases, with 15 bases left between them. From germline, CDR1 is KGHSH and CDR2 LQKENI. The CDR3 protein is CASSRSGTGEQYF. CDR3 bases: TGTGCCAGCTCCCGGTCGGGAACCGGCGAGCAGTACTTC.

As for this clonotype: Possible read error: a much larger clone is one base away. The chain carries TRBV20-1 and TRBJ1-2; maybe TRBD1 (6 bases). From germline, CDR1 is DFQATT and CDR2 SNEGSKA (reference sequence). This CDR3 is built from 13 residues. The CDR3 is CSARDGGASGCTF. The CDR3, as DNA: TGCAGTGCTAGAGATGGGGGGGCGAGTGGCTGCACCTTC.

This clonotype was seen a handful of times. V is TRBV6-1 and J is TRBJ2-2; D remains ambiguous. The CDR3 contains 14 residues. Germline CDR1 MNHNS, CDR2 SASEGT. Trimming removed 2 bases from V and 4 bases from J, with 8 bases in between. The CDR3 sequence: CASSELGPTGELFF. In DNA, the CDR3 is TGTGCCAGCAGTGAATTGGGTCCCACCGGGGAGCTGTTTTTT.

In regard to this clonotype: With a much larger clone just one base away, this may be a read error. The gene calls are TRBV13 and TRBJ1-6; D perhaps matches TRBD1 (5 bases). V was shortened by 8 bases and J by 12 bases, with 14 bases between the two germline ends. The CDR3 loop spans 12 amino acids. The V gene's germline CDR1 is PRHDT and CDR2 FYEKMQ (reference sequence). CDR3 protein: CASDNRGLPLHF. The DNA of the CDR3 is TGTGCCAGCGACAACCGGGGACTACCCCTCCACTTT.

This clonotype was recorded many times. This chain uses TRBV28 with TRBJ2-1, with TRBD1 as a possible D gene (6 bases). Trimming cost V 6 bases and J 8 bases, with 8 bases left between them. This CDR3 has 11 residues. CDR1 is MDHEN and CDR2 is SYDVKM in the germline V gene. The CDR3 reads CASRGAHEQFF. The CDR3 DNA sequence: TGTGCCAGCAGGGGGGCCCATGAGCAGTTCTTC.

This chain connects TRBV5-1 to TRBJ2-1; 9 bases match TRBD2. V lost 2 bases to trimming and J lost 4 bases; unmatched junction nucleotides: 7. The CDR3 spans 16 residues. The germline CDR1 and CDR2 sequences are SGHRS and YFSETQ. The CDR3 region has the DNA TGCGCCAGCAGCTTCGGGCGGGGGGGTATGTACAATGAGCAGTTCTTC. Translated: CASSFGRGGMYNEQFF.

The rearrangement uses TRBV2 and TRBJ2-1, with a weak D call TRBD2 (6 bases). The germline V gene has CDR1 SNHLY and CDR2 FYNNEI. The CDR3 has 14 amino acids. Deletions cut 8 bases from V and 2 bases from J, with 13 bases between. CDR3 sequence: CASRKGLTYNEQFF. In DNA, the CDR3 is TGTGCCAGCCGCAAGGGACTTACCTACAATGAGCAGTTCTTC.

The table lists this clonotype with a few counts. V gene TRBV27 combines with J gene TRBJ2-2; 11 bases line up with TRBD2. With V trimmed by 3 bases and J by 6 bases, 9 bases remained unmatched. The CDR3 has 17 residues. Germline V gene sequence: CDR1 MNHEY, CDR2 SMNVEV (reference sequence). CDR3: CASSFLTSGEISGELFF. The CDR3 nucleotides are TGTGCCAGCAGTTTCCTGACTAGCGGGGAAATCTCCGGGGAGCTGTTTTTT.

A few counts support this clonotype. The chain carries TRBV4-2 and TRBJ2-2; 12 bases fit TRBD2. V was pared by 1 base and J by 7 bases, with 1 base of the junction left unmatched. Germline CDR1 reads LGHNA; CDR2 reads YNFKEQ. CDR3 length: 15 residues. The CDR3 sequence is CASSQGTSGNGELFF. CDR3 coding DNA: TGTGCCAGCAGCCAAGGGACTAGCGGGAACGGGGAGCTGTTTTTT.

This clonotype has a count of ten or more. V gene TRBV12-3 or TRBV12-4 combines with J gene TRBJ2-1; D may be TRBD1 or TRBD2 (5 bases each). This CDR3 spans 14 amino acids. The V gene lost 10 bases and the J gene lost 2 bases, with 15 bases spanning the gap. CDR3 amino acids: CATTQWGPYNEQFF. CDR3 sequence (DNA): TGTGCCACCACCCAGTGGGGACCCTACAATGAGCAGTTCTTC.

J is TRBJ1-4 and V is TRBV6-6, with 8 bases that match TRBD1. V lost 11 bases to trimming and J lost 8 bases; unmatched junction nucleotides: 7. Germline CDR1 is MNHNY and CDR2 is SVGAGI (reference sequence). CDR3 size: 12 residues. In nucleotides, the CDR3 is TGTGCCGCCGGGACAGGAGCCGAAAAACTGTTTTTT. Encoded protein: CAAGTGAEKLFF.

This clonotype was detected ten times or more. This chain joins TRBV5-1 and TRBJ1-4; no definite D call. The CDR3 sequence is 11 residues long. Germline loops: CDR1 SGHRS, CDR2 YFSETQ. The V gene lost 5 bases and the J gene lost 5 bases, with 4 bases spanning the gap. As DNA, the CDR3 is TGCGCCAGCAGACTAAATGAAAAACTGTTTTTT. Its protein product is CASRLNEKLFF.

V usage is TRBV7-2 and J usage is TRBJ2-2, with no clear D. The CDR3 consists of 14 residues. Germline assignment: CDR1 SGHTA and CDR2 FQGNSA. Trimming removed 2 bases at V and 7 bases at J, with 11 bases between. The CDR3, as DNA: TGTGCCAGCAGCTTAAAGAGGCCGAACGGGGAGCTGTTTTTT. Its protein is CASSLKRPNGELFF.

This clonotype was detected many times. The CDR3 loop is CASKSETGANVLTF. The CDR3 DNA is TGTGCCAGCAAATCGGAAACTGGGGCCAACGTCCTGACTTTC. This chain links TRBV12-3 or TRBV12-4 with TRBJ2-6; unclear D gene. Trimming cost V 7 bases and J 2 bases, with 9 bases left between them. The CDR3 loop spans 14 amino acids.

This clonotype occurred many times. The CDR3 sequence is CATSDLGGADTQYF. In nucleotides, the CDR3 is TGTGCCACCAGTGATCTGGGGGGTGCAGATACGCAGTATTTT. The V and J genes are TRBV24-1 and TRBJ2-3, with D maybe TRBD2 (6 bases). The CDR3 sequence is 14 residues long. Germline V gives CDR1 KGHDR, CDR2 SFDVKD. Trimming took 3 bases from V and 4 from J, leaving 10 bases between them.

This clonotype was seen only a few times. At one of its ends the junction is not consistent with the germline gene, which may arise from a read error. The V gene is TRBV2, the J gene TRBJ1-5; 9 nucleotides align to TRBD1. Looked up from germline, CDR1 is SNHLY and CDR2 is FYNNEI. The CDR3 length is 17 residues. The CDR3 sequence: CTSSEMGQGFSNQPQHF. The CDR3 nucleotides are TGTACCAGCAGTGAGATGGGACAGGGATTTAGCAATCAGCCCCAGCATTTT.

This clonotype was counted between two and nine times. This sequence joins TRBV12-3 or TRBV12-4 and TRBJ2-2; D is perhaps TRBD1 (5 bases). V lost 6 bases to trimming and J lost 1 base, with 9 bases between them. The CDR3 extends over 14 amino acids. The DNA of the CDR3 is TGTGCCAGCAGCTGGACAAGGAACACCGGGGAGCTGTTTTTT. It translates to CASSWTRNTGELFF.

The gene calls are TRBV4-1 and TRBJ2-1; tentatively, D is TRBD1 or TRBD2 (6 bases each). The ends were cut back, 1 base at V and 3 bases at J, with 13 bases in the middle. The CDR3 is 16 amino acids. From germline, CDR1 is MGHRA and CDR2 YSYEKL. The CDR3, as DNA: TGCGCCAGCAGCCAAGTGGACGGGGGCCTCTACAATGAGCAGTTCTTC. Amino acid sequence: CASSQVDGGLYNEQFF.